The 23 T cell receptor beta chains given below trace back to one sample, sequenced in a study of shared clonotypes between healthy human individuals (dated by TCRdb to between 2020 and 2021). Library preparation was by the immunoSEQ multiplex PCR assay. The table comes from immuneACCESS by way of TCRdb, which keeps in-frame sequences with V and J called. Part of the clones is missing from these tables; in studies checked, under half for an unresolved V gene and the rest for unknown reasons. This sample gives more than 900,000 clones in total; around 82% of them show up just once. Around 0.61% of the sample is taken by the ten largest. The sample consisted of memory CD4+ T cells from PBMCs. Reading the label with the study, this specimen's cell subset or site is: CD45RA-negative fraction. These receptors all stem from a man between 18 and 29 years old in good health. Some clones in this sample may be carry-over from other donors' samples.

This clone has only one observation. The rearrangement uses TRBV2 and TRBJ2-1; TRBD2 matches at 10 bases. Trimming cost V 4 bases and J 5 bases; bases outside gene matches: 8. The CDR3 runs to 16 residues. Germline V lookup: CDR1 SNHLY, CDR2 FYNNEI. The CDR3 DNA follows: TGTGCCAGCAGTGCCCTTCTAGCGGGGGCAAACAATGAGCAGTTCTTC. Translation gives CASSALLAGANNEQFF.

This chain joins TRBV19 and TRBJ1-5; tentative D call: TRBD1 (6 bases). The CDR3 has 17 residues. V lost 4 bases, J lost 6 bases, and 22 bases lay in between. Germline V gene data show CDR1 as LNHDA and CDR2 as SQIVND (reference sequence). The CDR3 spells CASSTTDSPSRSQPQHF. In DNA form, the CDR3 reads TGTGCCAGTAGTACGACGGACAGCCCTAGCAGGAGTCAGCCCCAGCATTTT.

The chain combines TRBV5-1 with TRBJ2-5, with D possibly matching TRBD2 (6 bases). The length of the CDR3 is 14 residues. Germline CDR1 and CDR2: SGHRS and YFSETQ. V shed 4 bases and J shed 4 bases, with 14 bases lying between them. The CDR3 nucleotides are TGCGCCAGCAGCGTGGGTGGGGGAGGAGAGACCCAGTACTTC. Its translation is CASSVGGGGETQYF.

V and J are TRBV6-1 and TRBJ2-3, with a possible D match to TRBD1 (6 bases). The CDR3 is 13 residues long. V was clipped by 10 bases and J by 0 bases, with 11 bases between them. Germline CDR1 is MNHNS and CDR2 is SASEGT. The CDR3 spells CATRGFSTDTQYF. As DNA, the CDR3 is TGTGCCACCAGGGGTTTTAGCACAGATACGCAGTATTTT.

The chain couples TRBV9 to TRBJ2-7, with D maybe TRBD1 (5 bases). V lost 3 bases to trimming and J lost 0 bases, with 16 bases between them. This CDR3 contains 16 residues. CDR1 SGDLS and CDR2 YYNGEE come from the germline V gene. CDR3 nucleotide sequence: TGTGCCAGCAGCGCCGCGTGGGGCGGCGCCTCCTACGAGCAGTACTTC. Translation gives CASSAAWGGASYEQYF.

The V gene is TRBV4-1, the J gene TRBJ2-1; 8 bases map to TRBD2. Germline lookup yields CDR1 MGHRA and CDR2 YSYEKL. This CDR3 contains 18 residues. V lost 2 bases to trimming and J lost 8 bases; unmatched junction nucleotides: 17. Here the CDR3 DNA reads TGCGCCAGCAGCCAACCCGGGGGTCGGGGAGCGGGAGATCATGAGCAGTTCTTC. This sequence encodes CASSQPGGRGAGDHEQFF.

In its sample, this clone was seen a few times. This rearrangement joins TRBV9 to TRBJ1-1; D remains ambiguous. The CDR3 runs to 15 residues. The V gene lost 0 bases and the J gene lost 1 base, with 10 bases spanning the gap. CDR1 and CDR2 from the germline V gene are SGDLS and YYNGEE. The CDR3: CASSVDSPENTEAFF. For the CDR3, the DNA is TGTGCCAGCAGCGTAGATTCGCCAGAGAACACTGAAGCTTTCTTT.

The V call is TRBV11-2, the J call TRBJ2-1, with 7 bases fitting TRBD2. V lost 0 bases to trimming and J lost 6 bases; unmatched junction nucleotides: 14. The CDR3 is 18 amino acids. Germline V gene lookup returns CDR1 SGHAT and CDR2 FQNNGV. The CDR3 spells CASSLESGGSFNSNEQFF. In DNA form, the CDR3 reads TGTGCCAGCAGCTTAGAAAGCGGCGGGAGTTTTAATAGCAATGAGCAGTTCTTC.

This clone occurred once. The CDR3 sequence is CASSKDAYNEQFF. The CDR3, as DNA: TGTGCCAGCAGCAAGGACGCATACAATGAGCAGTTCTTC. This sequence joins TRBV11-2 and TRBJ2-1; the D is unclear. With 5 bases removed from V and 4 bases from J, the gap between germline ends came to 9 bases. The CDR3 consists of 13 residues. CDR1 SGHAT and CDR2 FQNNGV come from the germline V gene.

In the case of this clone: Other DNA sequences within the sample encode an identical CDR3. The chain has TRBV7-2 and TRBJ2-1; no clear D. The germline CDR1 and CDR2 sequences are SGHTA and FQGNSA. The ends were cut back, 5 bases at V and 0 bases at J, with 5 bases in the middle. There are 13 residues in the CDR3. The CDR3 DNA sequence: TGTGCCAGCAGCCTGGACTCCTACAATGAGCAGTTCTTC. It specifies CASSLDSYNEQFF.

The rearrangement joins TRBV5-1 to TRBJ2-5; 11 bases fit TRBD1. CDR1 and CDR2 (germline): SGHRS, YFSETQ. CDR3 length: 15 residues. The J segment lost 4 bases and the V segment lost 4 bases, leaving 6 bases of the junction unmatched. The CDR3 loop is CASSGGQGAVETQYF. CDR3 DNA sequence: TGCGCCAGCAGCGGAGGACAGGGGGCCGTAGAGACCCAGTACTTC. Filled out from reference TRBV5-1 and TRBJ2-5, the complete variable domain reads KAGVTQTPRYLIKTRGQQVTLSCSPISGHRSVSWYQQTPGQGLQFLFEYFSETQRNKGNFPGRFSGRQFSNSRSEMNVSTLELGDSALYLCASSGGQGAVETQYFGPGTRLLVL.

The chain employs TRBV6-6 and TRBJ2-5, with TRBD2 as a possible D gene (6 bases). Germline CDR1 MNHNY, CDR2 SVGAGI (reference sequence). The CDR3 has 15 amino acids. V dropped 5 bases and J dropped 0 bases, with 13 bases sitting between them. CDR3 residues: CASSTSRGNQETQYF. The CDR3 DNA reads TGTGCCAGCAGTACTTCTCGCGGGAACCAAGAGACCCAGTACTTC.

The chain recombines TRBV5-1 with TRBJ2-3; 8 positions match TRBD2. The CDR3 has 16 residues. V dropped 6 bases and J dropped 4; count of bases not matched to a gene: 13. The V gene's germline CDR1 is SGHRS and CDR2 YFSETQ. Here the CDR3 reads CASTPVRAGGADTQYF. DNA of the CDR3: TGCGCCAGCACCCCCGTCCGGGCGGGAGGTGCAGATACGCAGTATTTT.

As to this clone: At the DNA level, this CDR3 is encoded by other sequences in the same sample as well. This sequence joins TRBV18 and TRBJ2-3, with D perhaps matching TRBD2 (6 bases). Germline V lookup: CDR1 KGHSH, CDR2 LQKENI. Trimming shortened V by 3 bases and J by 6 bases, and 10 bases separated the two germline ends. The CDR3 length is 13 residues. The CDR3 region is CASSPPSADTQYF. CDR3 sequence (DNA): TGTGCCAGCTCACCCCCTAGCGCGGATACGCAGTATTTT.

The chain combines TRBV6-5 with TRBJ1-2, with D possibly TRBD1 on 6 matching bases. Trimming left V 6 bases short and J 2 bases short, with 10 bases between. The CDR3 is 13 amino acids. CDR1 is MNHEY, CDR2 SVGAGI, per germline. The CDR3 is CASRPGQNYGYTF. In DNA, the CDR3 is TGTGCCAGCAGACCGGGACAAAACTATGGCTACACCTTC.

The CDR3, as DNA: TGTGCCAGCAGCAGGGGGTCCGGAAACACCATATATTTT. Encoded protein: CASSRGSGNTIYF. The chain has TRBV5-4 and TRBJ1-3; tentatively, D is TRBD1 (6 bases). The CDR3 is made up of 13 amino acids. Trimming shortened V by 4 bases and J by 4 bases, and 9 bases separated the two germline ends. Germline CDR1 SGHNT, CDR2 YYREEE (reference sequence).

In the case of this clone: A much larger clone differs by one base, so this may be a read error. This chain connects TRBV5-1 to TRBJ1-4; no reliable D call. The length of the CDR3 is 14 residues. Per germline, CDR1 SGHRS and CDR2 YFSETQ. The CDR3 nucleotides read TGCGCCAGCAGCTTGACAGCAACTAATGAAAAACTGTCTTTT. It specifies CASSLTATNEKLSF.

The V and J genes are TRBV2 and TRBJ1-3; D may be TRBD1 (5 bases). Germline V CDR1 and CDR2: SNHLY, FYNNEI. Trimming pared 8 bases from V and 3 bases from J, leaving 14 bases between. This CDR3 comprises 14 residues. This chain's CDR3 is CASLAGEYGNTIYF. As DNA, the CDR3 is TGTGCCAGCCTGGCGGGGGAGTATGGAAACACCATATATTTT.

This clone appeared once. Other nucleotide sequences from this sample produce the same CDR3. The V gene is TRBV28, the J gene TRBJ2-7; no clear D gene. This CDR3 spans 13 amino acids. The germline gives CDR1 MDHEN, CDR2 SYDVKM. Trimming pared 2 bases from V and 4 bases from J, leaving 9 bases between. The CDR3 reads CASSLPGRYEQYF. The CDR3 DNA reads as TGTGCCAGCAGTTTACCGGGTCGTTACGAGCAGTACTTC.

CDR3 amino acids: CASSGQDGTGIYYEQYF. The CDR3 coding sequence is TGTGCCAGCAGCGGCCAGGACGGGACAGGGATATACTACGAGCAGTACTTC. The rearrangement joins TRBV21-1 to TRBJ2-7; the DNA was not compared with TRBD1, the D call given in the table. TRBV21-1 is deemed a pseudogene. This CDR3 is built from 17 residues.

This clone was picked up one time. The genes are TRBV6-5 and TRBJ1-2, with TRBD1 identical over 7 bases. Germline CDR1 reads MNHEY; CDR2 reads SVGAGI. The CDR3 length is 15 residues. After removal of 5 bases from V and 1 base from J, the junction contained 7 bases not matched to a gene. CDR3 region: CASSRPGQINYGYTF. Here the CDR3 DNA reads TGTGCCAGCAGTCGCCCGGGACAGATTAACTATGGCTACACCTTC.

As concerns this clone: One end of the junction does not line up with germline, which may come from a read error. J is TRBJ2-7 and V is TRBV6-1; D is possibly TRBD1 or TRBD2 (5 bases each). The CDR3 spans 12 residues. Per the germline V gene, CDR1 is MNHNS and CDR2 is SASEGT. The CDR3 nucleotides read TGTGCCAGCAGGGAAGTGGGGGACGAGCAGTACTTC. It codes for CASREVGDEQYF.

The chain couples TRBV20-1 to TRBJ1-1; no reliable D call. Trimming took 5 bases from V and 2 from J, leaving 6 bases between them. Germline CDR1 is DFQATT and CDR2 is SNEGSKA (reference sequence). There are 11 residues in the CDR3. The chain's CDR3 is CSAVSNTEAFF. CDR3 nucleotides: TGCAGTGCTGTATCAAACACTGAAGCTTTCTTT.